The subject of this entry is one TCR beta chain. This specimen belongs to a study of cytomegalovirus exposure and HLA in healthy donors. PCR involved 60 Vbeta and 13 Jbeta primers. Measured with immunoSEQ multiplex PCR; TCRdb has only the in-frame clones, and not every one. The repertoire includes more than 95,000 clones, over 9.5% of them detected once, and around 5.9% sits in the top ten. This TCR derives from a man aged 35 to 55 in good health and CMV-seropositive. Sequencing was performed on PBMCs.

The CDR3 nucleotides are TGTGCCAGCAGCTTAGTGGGGGCCGGGACAGGCTACTACGAGCAGTACTTC. It codes for CASSLVGAGTGYYEQYF. V is TRBV11-2 and J is TRBJ2-7; 8 bases fit TRBD1. The CDR3 runs 17 residues. With 1 base clipped from V and 3 bases from J, the junction kept 11 bases outside the gene matches. Germline CDR1 reads SGHAT; CDR2 reads FQNNGV.